This entry lists 16 T cell receptor beta chains sequenced from one sample in a study of cytomegalovirus exposure and HLA in healthy donors. Both 60 Vbeta primers and 13 Jbeta primers went into the PCR. Repertoires were generated with immunoSEQ multiplex PCR, while TCRdb's copy carries only in-frame clones and drops some. This table has about 59,000 clones, roughly four fifths appearing once. The sample taken for sequencing was PBMCs. The receptor set was obtained from a human donor in good health.

J is TRBJ1-2 and V is TRBV7-9; 11 bases are a match to TRBD1. The CDR3 covers 14 residues. CDR1 and CDR2 from the germline V gene are SEHNR and FQNEAQ (reference sequence). Trimming removed 5 bases from V and 3 bases from J; junction bases left unmatched: 2. The chain's CDR3 is CASSPGQGDYGYTF. CDR3 DNA sequence: TGTGCCAGCAGCCCGGGACAGGGGGACTATGGCTACACCTTC.

The chain combines TRBV15 with TRBJ1-2, with no clear D. CDR3 length: 14 amino acids. The V end was cut by 3 bases, the J end by 4 bases, with 12 bases between. In germline, CDR1 is LNHNV, CDR2 YYDKDF (reference sequence). The CDR3 DNA follows: TGTGCCACCAGCAGGACACAACTGACCTATGGCTACACCTTC. It yields the protein CATSRTQLTYGYTF.

This rearrangement joins TRBV5-6 to TRBJ2-7; 7 bases match TRBD2. This CDR3 is 16 amino acids long. CDR1 is SGHDT, CDR2 YYEEEE, per germline. Trimming at V came to 4 bases and at J to 3 bases, leaving 13 bases not matched to a gene. The CDR3 loop is CASSPGGGSGFYEQYF. The CDR3 nucleotides are TGTGCCAGCAGCCCGGGGGGAGGCTCAGGGTTCTACGAGCAGTACTTC.

The gene calls are TRBV27 and TRBJ2-7; maybe TRBD1 (6 bases). Trimming cost V 4 bases and J 3 bases, with 22 bases left between them. The CDR3 extends over 17 amino acids. Germline CDR1 MNHEY, CDR2 SMNVEV (reference sequence). CDR3 DNA: TGTGCCAGCAGTTCCTCCAAGGGGGACGGACCCCACTACGAGCAGTACTTC. Its protein product is CASSSSKGDGPHYEQYF.

The V and J genes are TRBV7-8 and TRBJ2-1; no firm D call. The CDR3 spans 15 residues. The V gene lost 2 bases and the J gene lost 5 bases, with 13 bases spanning the gap. Germline V gene data show CDR1 as SGHVS and CDR2 as FQNEAQ. Here the CDR3 reads CASSLLVQTDNEQFF. CDR3 in DNA: TGTGCCAGCAGCTTACTAGTTCAGACGGACAATGAGCAGTTCTTC.

CDR3 bases: TGTGCCAGCAGCACGGACAGGGGTGCTTACAATGAGCAGTTCTTC. Its translation: CASSTDRGAYNEQFF. The chain carries TRBV5-4 and TRBJ2-1; TRBD1 agrees at 9 bases. CDR1 and CDR2 from the germline V gene are SGHNT and YYREEE (reference sequence). J lost 4 bases, V lost 4 bases, and 6 bases had no gene match. This CDR3 contains 15 residues.

The rearrangement links TRBV30 to TRBJ2-1, with 7 bases aligning to TRBD2. The CDR3 totals 11 residues. V was pared by 5 bases and J by 11 bases, with 6 bases of the junction left unmatched. Germline V gene data show CDR1 as GTSNPN and CDR2 as SVGIG (reference sequence). CDR3 residues: CAWGPSGKQFF. CDR3 DNA sequence: TGTGCCTGGGGCCCTAGCGGAAAGCAGTTCTTC.

This clone occurred once. The V call is TRBV6-5, the J call TRBJ1-2; no clear D. Trimming removed 3 bases from V and 4 bases from J, with 9 bases in between. Looked up from germline, CDR1 is MNHEY and CDR2 is SVGAGI. CDR3 length: 13 residues. The CDR3 nucleotides read TGTGCCAGCAGTTATGGTGAGCTCTATGGCTACACCTTC. It codes for CASSYGELYGYTF.

Remarks on this clone: Other DNA sequences within the sample encode an identical CDR3. The V and J genes are TRBV4-3 and TRBJ2-3; D not resolved. The CDR3 spans 14 residues. Deletions cut 0 bases from V and 2 bases from J, with 6 bases between. The V gene's germline CDR1 is LGHNA and CDR2 YSLEER. CDR3 coding DNA: TGCGCCAGCAGCCAAGAGGCTCTCACAGATACGCAGTATTTT. This sequence encodes CASSQEALTDTQYF.

This chain uses TRBV5-8 with TRBJ2-1; no definite D call. V was trimmed by 4 bases and J by 7 bases, leaving 24 bases between them. CDR1 is SGHTS, CDR2 YDEGEE, per germline. CDR3 length: 17 residues. CDR3 in DNA: TGTGCCAGCAGCCGCCGAGGCTCAGTGAATACGGGTAATGAGCAGTTCTTC. Protein sequence: CASSRRGSVNTGNEQFF.

This clone showed up just once. The V gene is TRBV2, the J gene TRBJ2-7; 7 nucleotides agree with TRBD1. The CDR3 runs to 13 residues. V dropped 6 bases and J dropped 6; count of bases not matched to a gene: 8. CDR1 SNHLY and CDR2 FYNNEI come from the germline V gene. In DNA form, the CDR3 reads TGTGCCAGCAGGGGACAGACTCCTAGCGAGCAGTACTTC. Translation: CASRGQTPSEQYF.

This chain uses TRBV7-9 with TRBJ1-1; 7 nucleotides align to TRBD1. Germline CDR1 is SEHNR and CDR2 is FQNEAQ (reference sequence). The ends lost 0 bases at V and 11 bases at J; junction bases unmatched: 12. The CDR3 loop spans 15 amino acids. For the CDR3, the DNA is TGTGCCAGCAGCTTAGCGGTCCGGACAGGAGTTGGGGCTTTCTTT. Its translation is CASSLAVRTGVGAFF.

The chain links TRBV28 to TRBJ2-5; 10 positions match TRBD1. The CDR3 has 15 amino acids. Per germline, CDR1 MDHEN and CDR2 SYDVKM. The V gene end was trimmed by 8 bases and the J gene end by 2 bases; junction bases not matched to a gene: 8. CDR3 DNA sequence: TGTGCCAGCGTGCCGGGACAGGGGTTACAAGAGACCCAGTACTTC. Residues: CASVPGQGLQETQYF. Together with reference TRBV28 and TRBJ2-5, the CDR3 gives the full variable domain: DVKVTQSSRYLVKRTGEKVFLECVQDMDHENMFWYRQDPGLGLRLIYFSYDVKMKEKGDIPEGYSVSREKKERFSLILESASTNQTSMYLCASVPGQGLQETQYFGPGTRLLVL.

This chain uses TRBV7-2 with TRBJ2-3; possibly TRBD1 for D (5 bases). Germline V gene data show CDR1 as SGHTA and CDR2 as FQGNSA. The CDR3 is 14 amino acids. Trimming removed 5 bases from V and 0 bases from J, with 9 bases in between. CDR3 bases: TGTGCCAGCAGCCTTCGACAGAGCACAGATACGCAGTATTTT. Translating it yields CASSLRQSTDTQYF.

CDR3 in amino acids: CASSPLESYNSPLHF. CDR3 DNA sequence: TGTGCCAGCTCACCACTAGAATCCTATAATTCACCCCTCCACTTT. V and J are TRBV18 and TRBJ1-6, with D hard to call. The CDR3 has 15 residues. Deletions cut 1 base from V and 1 base from J, with 5 bases between. The germline V gene encodes CDR1 KGHSH and CDR2 LQKENI.

This clone occurred a few times. The chain couples TRBV7-2 to TRBJ2-7; D is possibly TRBD2 (6 bases). Per the germline V gene, CDR1 is SGHTA and CDR2 is FQGNSA. The V end was cut by 3 bases, the J end by 0 bases, with 9 bases between. The CDR3 is made up of 14 amino acids. CDR3 sequence reads: CASSLEGNSYEQYF. The CDR3 DNA reads as TGTGCCAGCAGCTTGGAGGGGAACTCCTACGAGCAGTACTTC.